The 28 T cell receptor beta chains below were found in one sample sequenced in a study of T cells after yellow fever vaccination. MiXCR was run by TCRdb on the 5' RACE reads, yielding one entry per CDR3 protein. This table holds around 100,000 distinct CDR3 sequences, 4.5% to 6% found once. The sequencing here drew on CD8+ T cells sorted from PBMCs, taken 10 days after the yellow fever booster vaccination. These TCRs come from a man younger than 35 who received the YFV17D yellow fever vaccine.

The chain employs TRBV2 and TRBJ2-7; D is unclear. Trimming removed 3 bases from V and 5 bases from J, with 11 bases in between. This CDR3 has 13 residues. The germline V gene encodes CDR1 SNHLY and CDR2 FYNNEI. CDR3 sequence (DNA): TGTGCCAGCAGTGATTCCAGACGCGACGAGCAGTACGTC. The encoded protein is CASSDSRRDEQYV.

This clonotype was seen more than once but under ten times. The chain has TRBV4-1 and TRBJ1-2; D unclear. This CDR3 is built from 11 residues. The V end was cut by 8 bases, the J end by 9 bases, with 13 bases between. Germline lookup yields CDR1 MGHRA and CDR2 YSYEKL. DNA for the CDR3: TGCGCCAGCGGCGAGGTGTTTAGCTACACCTTC. Translating gives CASGEVFSYTF.

This clonotype was seen repeatedly, ten times or more. The rearrangement links TRBV6-4 to TRBJ2-1; no firm D call. Trimming took off 2 bases at V and 2 bases at J, with 10 bases between the two ends. The CDR3 covers 15 residues. Germline lookup yields CDR1 MRHNA and CDR2 SNTAGT. CDR3 nucleotide sequence: TGTGCCAGCAGTGACGGCACGGACCCCTACAATGAGCAGTTCTTC. Amino acids: CASSDGTDPYNEQFF.

This clonotype was recorded a few times. For the CDR3, the DNA is TGCAGCGGAACGTTCACTAATGAAAAACTGTTTTTT. It encodes CSGTFTNEKLFF. The V and J genes are TRBV29-1 and TRBJ1-4; no definite D call. Trimming stripped 7 bases from V and 2 bases from J, with 8 bases between. Germline V lookup: CDR1 SQVTM, CDR2 ANQGSEA. This CDR3 region has 12 residues.

This clonotype occurred many times. The chain has TRBV7-9 and TRBJ2-7, with D possibly TRBD2 on 5 matching bases. Germline V gene lookup returns CDR1 SEHNR and CDR2 FQNEAQ (reference sequence). The length of the CDR3 is 11 residues. V gave up 5 bases and J gave up 4 bases, with 6 bases separating them. The CDR3 is CASSRDYEQYF. CDR3 coding DNA: TGTGCCAGCAGCCGGGATTACGAGCAGTACTTC. Using reference TRBV7-9 and TRBJ2-7 for the parts outside the CDR3, the full variable domain is DTGVSQNPRHKITKRGQNVTFRCDPISEHNRLYWYRQTLGQGPEFLTYFQNEAQLEKSRLLSDRFSAERPKGSFSTLEIQRTEQGDSAMYLCASSRDYEQYFGPGTRLTVT.

This clonotype was observed a handful of times. The chain recombines TRBV27 with TRBJ2-1, with 7 bases identical to TRBD2. The CDR3 totals 14 residues. Losses at the gene ends were 0 bases for V and 6 bases for J; bases not matched to a gene: 2. CDR1 and CDR2 from the germline V gene are MNHEY and SMNVEV (reference sequence). The CDR3 region is CASSLSSGLNEQFF. CDR3 bases: TGTGCCAGCAGTTTATCTAGCGGGCTCAATGAGCAGTTCTTC.

The chain employs TRBV20-1 and TRBJ1-2; maybe TRBD1 (6 bases). Trimming left V 6 bases short and J 7 bases short, with 24 bases between. This CDR3 comprises 15 residues. The germline V gene encodes CDR1 DFQATT and CDR2 SNEGSKA (reference sequence). The CDR3 nucleotides are TGCAGTGCACGAACCCGGGGGCTAACTGAAAGTGGCTACACCTTC. Translating it yields CSARTRGLTESGYTF.

This clonotype has a single count. The rearrangement links TRBV6-5 to TRBJ2-3, with D perhaps matching TRBD1 or TRBD2 (5 bases each). Germline assignment: CDR1 MNHEY and CDR2 SVGAGI. V lost 10 bases to trimming and J lost 1 base, with 12 bases between them. This CDR3 region has 13 residues. CDR3 in amino acids: CATNGARTDTQYF. The CDR3 nucleotides read TGTGCCACCAACGGGGCCCGCACAGATACGCAGTATTTT.

In this sample, this clonotype turned up many times. The chain is built from TRBV10-3 and TRBJ2-3; 7 nucleotides agree with TRBD2. Germline CDR1 ENHRY, CDR2 SYGVKD. Trimming removed 0 bases from V and 4 bases from J; junction bases left unmatched: 1. CDR3 length: 14 amino acids. The CDR3 loop is CAISESTSPDTQYF. In DNA form, the CDR3 reads TGTGCCATCAGTGAGTCGACTAGCCCAGATACGCAGTATTTT.

This chain uses TRBV7-8 with TRBJ2-7; D perhaps matches TRBD1 (5 bases). This CDR3 contains 13 residues. Between the trimmed V and J ends, which lost 2 bases and 3 bases, there was a span of 8 bases. The V gene's germline CDR1 is SGHVS and CDR2 FQNEAQ. As DNA, the CDR3 is TGTGCCAGCAGCTTACGAGACAGCTACGAGCAGTACGTC. This codes for CASSLRDSYEQYV.

The CDR3 loop reads CASSFGFPSTEAFF. DNA of the CDR3: TGTGCCAGCAGCTTCGGGTTCCCTAGCACTGAAGCTTTCTTT. The rearrangement uses TRBV5-5 and TRBJ1-1; D gene ambiguous. From germline, CDR1 is SGHKS and CDR2 YYEKEE (reference sequence). The CDR3 is made up of 14 amino acids. V was clipped by 2 bases and J by 4 bases, with 12 bases between them.

This clonotype occurred a few times. For the CDR3, the DNA is TGCGCCAGCAGCCAAGGGGTTTACAGAAACAATGAGCAGTTCTTC. Amino acid sequence: CASSQGVYRNNEQFF. This chain links TRBV4-3 with TRBJ2-1, with D uncertain. The germline V gene has CDR1 LGHNA and CDR2 YSLEER. Trimming stripped 1 base from V and 5 bases from J, with 12 bases between. The CDR3 has 15 amino acids.

This clonotype was counted a few times. The gene calls are TRBV4-1 and TRBJ1-5; D is possibly TRBD1 (6 bases). Trimming stripped 6 bases from V and 6 bases from J, with 12 bases between. The CDR3 is 13 amino acids. Germline V gives CDR1 MGHRA, CDR2 YSYEKL. The CDR3 bases are TGCGCCAGCAGTTACAGGGTGAGTCAGCCCCAGCATTTT. As protein: CASSYRVSQPQHF.

The chain recombines TRBV11-2 with TRBJ2-1; 9 nucleotides align to TRBD2. This CDR3 spans 16 amino acids. V shed 5 bases, J shed 10 bases, and the junction held 15 bases outside the gene matches. CDR1 and CDR2 (germline): SGHAT, FQNNGV. CDR3 loop: CASSPPLSGGAWEQFF. The CDR3, as DNA: TGTGCCAGCAGCCCACCACTTAGCGGGGGAGCTTGGGAGCAGTTCTTC.

The genes are TRBV10-3 and TRBJ2-7; the match to TRBD2 covers 7 bases. Germline CDR1 is ENHRY and CDR2 is SYGVKD. Trimming at V came to 2 bases and at J to 3 bases, leaving 4 bases not matched to a gene. This CDR3 contains 14 residues. The CDR3 region has the DNA TGTGCCATCAGTGAGGGACGCGGGAGCTACGAGCAGTACTTC. Translated, it gives CAISEGRGSYEQYF.

The J gene is TRBJ2-1, the V gene TRBV27, with D unresolved. CDR3 length: 16 amino acids. CDR1 is MNHEY, CDR2 SMNVEV, per germline (reference sequence). V was pared by 4 bases and J by 0 bases, with 13 bases between. Here the CDR3 DNA reads TGTGCCAGCAGTTCCCCAGGCGCTAGCTCCTACAATGAGCAGTTCTTC. It is translated as CASSSPGASSYNEQFF.

This clonotype came up many times. The rearrangement links TRBV11-2 to TRBJ2-4; D gene unclear. Trimming took 5 bases from V and 8 from J, leaving 10 bases between them. Germline V lookup: CDR1 SGHAT, CDR2 FQNNGV. The CDR3 sequence is 12 residues long. The CDR3 region is CASSPQSDIQYF. In nucleotides, the CDR3 is TGTGCCAGCAGCCCCCAATCGGACATTCAGTACTTC. Combining the CDR3 with reference TRBV11-2 and TRBJ2-4 gives the whole variable domain EAGVAQSPRYKIIEKRQSVAFWCNPISGHATLYWYQQILGQGPKLLIQFQNNGVVDDSQLPKDRFSAERLKGVDSTLKIQPAKLEDSAVYLCASSPQSDIQYFGAGTRLSVL.

This clonotype was seen a few times. This chain's CDR3 is CASSLAFPGLAVETQYF. CDR3 nucleotide sequence: TGTGCCAGCAGTTTAGCATTTCCGGGACTAGCAGTCGAGACCCAGTACTTC. This rearrangement joins TRBV27 to TRBJ2-5, with 9 bases matching TRBD2. The junction had 12 bases not matched to a gene; V was cut back by 2 bases and J by 5 bases. The CDR3 is 17 amino acids. Germline V gene data show CDR1 as MNHEY and CDR2 as SMNVEV (reference sequence).

CDR3 DNA sequence: TGTGCCAGCAGTTTACTTGGGACATCCTACAATGAGCAGTTCTTC. It specifies CASSLLGTSYNEQFF. The chain recombines TRBV27 with TRBJ2-1; a weak D match, TRBD1 (6 bases). The CDR3 spans 15 residues. From germline, CDR1 is MNHEY and CDR2 SMNVEV (reference sequence). V shed 2 bases and J shed 1 base, with 9 bases lying between them.

The chain combines TRBV6-6 with TRBJ2-5, with D unclear. The germline V gene encodes CDR1 MNHNY and CDR2 SVGAGI (reference sequence). CDR3 length: 16 amino acids. The V gene lost 0 bases and the J gene lost 0 bases, with 11 bases spanning the gap. The CDR3 sequence is CASSYSRTPYQETQYF. The CDR3 region has the DNA TGTGCCAGCAGTTACTCGAGGACGCCGTACCAAGAGACCCAGTACTTC.

This clonotype was picked up a small number of times. The chain carries TRBV7-9 and TRBJ1-5; maybe TRBD1 (5 bases). V was clipped by 5 bases and J by 3 bases, with 23 bases between them. The germline V gene has CDR1 SEHNR and CDR2 FQNEAQ (reference sequence). The CDR3 has 18 residues. The CDR3 protein is CASSPGWQGSRANQPQHF. CDR3 nucleotide sequence: TGTGCCAGCAGCCCCGGCTGGCAGGGCTCGCGTGCCAATCAGCCCCAGCATTTT.

The chain has TRBV19 and TRBJ2-1, with 7 positions matching TRBD2. Germline V gives CDR1 LNHDA, CDR2 SQIVND (reference sequence). CDR3 length: 14 amino acids. V lost 0 bases, J lost 8 bases, and 4 bases stayed unmatched. The CDR3 protein is CASSIDRLAYEQFF. The CDR3 DNA follows: TGTGCCAGTAGTATAGATCGACTAGCCTATGAGCAGTTCTTC.

The chain joins TRBV9 to TRBJ2-3, with D possibly being TRBD2 (6 bases). Looked up from germline, CDR1 is SGDLS and CDR2 is YYNGEE. There are 14 residues in the CDR3. The germline V and J ends were trimmed by 3 bases and 4 bases, with 12 bases remaining between them. The CDR3 DNA reads TGTGCCAGCAGCGACCCTAGGGAGGCAGATACGCAGTATTTT. Translating it yields CASSDPREADTQYF.

CDR3 amino acids: CASSLGRGVNTEAFF. The CDR3, as DNA: TGTGCCAGCAGCTTAGGTAGAGGAGTGAACACTGAAGCTTTCTTT. The chain couples TRBV13 to TRBJ1-1; no clear D gene. Looked up from germline, CDR1 is PRHDT and CDR2 is FYEKMQ (reference sequence). CDR3 size: 15 residues. V was pared by 0 bases and J by 0 bases, with 8 bases between. Based on the CDR3 plus reference TRBV13 and TRBJ1-1, the full variable domain is AAGVIQSPRHLIKEKRETATLKCYPIPRHDTVYWYQQGPGQDPQFLISFYEKMQSDKGSIPDRFSAQQFSDYHSELNMSSLELGDSALYFCASSLGRGVNTEAFFGQGTRLTVV.

A few counts support this clonotype. The chain carries TRBV12-3 or TRBV12-4 and TRBJ2-7; TRBD1 matches at 8 bases. V was pared by 4 bases and J by 4 bases, with 12 bases of the junction left unmatched. The CDR3 spans 16 residues. CDR3 residues: CASSYTVGRGLYEQYF. CDR3 coding DNA: TGTGCCAGCAGTTATACCGTGGGCAGGGGGCTATACGAGCAGTACTTC.

The chain is built from TRBV4-2 and TRBJ2-5; 10 bases are a match to TRBD2. This CDR3 contains 17 residues. The germline CDR1 and CDR2 sequences are LGHNA and YNFKEQ. Trimming took 0 bases from V and 5 from J; bases not matched to a gene: 9. The CDR3 protein is CASSQDAAGGPAETQYF. The CDR3 bases are TGTGCCAGCAGCCAAGATGCAGCGGGGGGGCCCGCGGAGACCCAGTACTTC.

This chain's CDR3 is CASRTVTEEQFF. Written as DNA, the CDR3 is TGTGCCAGCAGGACGGTGACAGAAGAGCAGTTCTTC. V gene TRBV7-9 combines with J gene TRBJ2-1; tentative D call: TRBD1 (5 bases). V was trimmed by 6 bases and J by 10 bases, leaving 13 bases between them. The V gene's germline CDR1 is SEHNR and CDR2 FQNEAQ (reference sequence). This CDR3 has 12 amino acids.

This clonotype has at least ten counts. The rearrangement links TRBV4-1 to TRBJ1-4; D might be TRBD1 (5 bases). CDR3 length equals 11 residues. Trimming left V 4 bases short and J 8 bases short, with 5 bases between. The germline V gene has CDR1 MGHRA and CDR2 YSYEKL. CDR3 coding DNA: TGCGCCAGCAGCCGGGGGGAAAAACTGTTTTTT. The encoded protein is CASSRGEKLFF.